The TCR beta chain under discussion was sequenced for a study of identifying expanded T cells in peripheral blood. Healthy donors had no documented immune events, such as infections, while sampled. Germline V gives CDR1 GTSNPN, CDR2 SVGIG (reference sequence). The CDR3 consists of 11 residues. Trimming removed 4 bases at V and 4 bases at J, with 5 bases between. The method was immunoSEQ multiplex PCR; TCRdb's version includes in-frame clones alone and lacks a portion of them. The table records 100,000 or so clones, 88% of them present only once. The TCR originated in a person aged 18 to 75 in good health. Sequenced: blood. The chain employs TRBV30 and TRBJ2-1; no clear D. The CDR3 here is CAWTSYNEQFF. CDR3 nucleotides: TGTGCCTGGACGTCGTACAATGAGCAGTTCTTC.